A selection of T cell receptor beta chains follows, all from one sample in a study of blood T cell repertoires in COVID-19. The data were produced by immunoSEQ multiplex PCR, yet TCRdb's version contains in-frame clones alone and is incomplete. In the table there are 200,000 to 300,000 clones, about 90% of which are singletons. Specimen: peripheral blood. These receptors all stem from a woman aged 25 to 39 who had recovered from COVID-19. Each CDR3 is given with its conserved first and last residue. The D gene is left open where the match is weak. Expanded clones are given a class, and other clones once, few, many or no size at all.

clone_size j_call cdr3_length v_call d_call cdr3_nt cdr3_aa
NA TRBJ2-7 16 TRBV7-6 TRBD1 TGTGCCAGCAGCTATGCCGGGACAGGGGCGACCTACGAGCAGTACTTC CASSYAGTGATYEQYF
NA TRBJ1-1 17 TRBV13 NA TGTGCCAGCAGCTCGTCTTATAACAGGATACTGAACACTGAAGCTTTCTTT CASSSSYNRILNTEAFF
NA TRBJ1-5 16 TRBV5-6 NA TGTGCCAGCAGCTCACGCGGCGGGTATAGCAATCAGCCCCAGCATTTT CASSSRGGYSNQPQHF
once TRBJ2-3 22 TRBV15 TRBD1 TGTGCCACCAGCAGAGAAAGTCATCGACAGGGGGTAACAGGGCCCAGCACAGATACGCAGTATTTT CATSRESHRQGVTGPSTDTQYF
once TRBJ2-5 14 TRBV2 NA TGTGCCAGCAGGGAGCTGGCGAGCCAAGAGACCCAGTACTTC CASRELASQETQYF
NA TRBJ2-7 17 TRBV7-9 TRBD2 TGTGCCAGCGGCTCAACTCCCTCTAGCGGGGCATCCTACGAGCAGTACTTC CASGSTPSSGASYEQYF
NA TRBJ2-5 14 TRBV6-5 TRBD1 TGTGCCAGCAGAGACAGGGAATGGATTGAGACCCAGTACTTC CASRDREWIETQYF
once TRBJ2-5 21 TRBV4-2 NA TGTGCCAGCAGCCAAGATGGTTTTGCGGGACGGGGGACCCTCCCCCAAGAGACCCAGTACTTC CASSQDGFAGRGTLPQETQYF
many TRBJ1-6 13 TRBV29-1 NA TGCAGCGGACGGACAGACTATAATTCACCCCTCCACTTT CSGRTDYNSPLHF
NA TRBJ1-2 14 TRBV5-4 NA TGTGCCAGCAGCTCCCCGACAGGCCCGGGGGGCTACACCTTC CASSSPTGPGGYTF
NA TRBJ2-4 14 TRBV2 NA TGTGCCAGCAGTTCTACTTGGGCCAAAAACATTCAGTACTTC CASSSTWAKNIQYF
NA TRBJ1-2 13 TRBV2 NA TGTGCCAGCAGAAGACAGGAGACCTATGGCTACACCTTC CASRRQETYGYTF
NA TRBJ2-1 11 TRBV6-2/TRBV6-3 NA TGTGCCAGCAGTTACGGTGAGGAGCAGTTCTTC CASSYGEEQFF
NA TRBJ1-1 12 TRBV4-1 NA TGCGCCAGCAGCGACAGTAACACTGAAGCTTTCTTT CASSDSNTEAFF
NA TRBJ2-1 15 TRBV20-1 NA TGCAGTGCTAGTCGCGACAGGCGATCTTCGAGTGAGCAGTTCTTC CSASRDRRSSSEQFF
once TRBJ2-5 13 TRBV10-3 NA TGTGCCATCAGTGGAATTGCGAGAGAGACCCAGTACTTC CAISGIARETQYF
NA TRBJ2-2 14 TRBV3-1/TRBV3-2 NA TGTGCCAGCAGCCCCCGGGGACAAACCGGGGAGCTGTTTTTT CASSPRGQTGELFF
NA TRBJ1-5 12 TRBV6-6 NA TGTGCCAGCAGTATCCAGGGACAGCCCCAGCATTTT CASSIQGQPQHF